This TCR beta chain was captured by sequencing in a study of T cell responses to AZD1222 COVID-19 vaccine. Of note for this clone: Its antigen remains unidentified.

Germline trimming cut 4 bases from V and 0 bases from J; bases unmatched to any gene: 5. The CDR3 runs to 15 residues. Germline values: CDR1 MGHRA, CDR2 YSYEKL. Sequencing used immunoSEQ multiplex PCR; TCRdb keeps in-frame clones, though not all of them. The repertoire holds 150,000 to 200,000 clones, with around 93% as singletons. Study conclusions and caveats: Reportedly, close to half of spike-specific TCRs are directed against unmutated variant regions. Across spike, vaccine-associated CD4 TCRs were found, dominant at 160-218 and 743-854. It should be noted that donors were predominantly white British and more often female, and clonal diversity was possibly underestimated. After the peak T cell response, and only then, were repertoires sampled.

The V and J genes are TRBV4-1 and TRBJ1-1; 7 bases agree with TRBD1. This receptor was taken from an adult who received the AZD1222 COVID-19 vaccine. The sequences come from peripheral blood, collected 28 days after the second AZD1222 dose. This CDR3 reads CASSPGQLLNTEAFF. The DNA of the CDR3 is TGCGCCAGCAGCCCGGGACAGCTGTTGAACACTGAAGCTTTCTTT.